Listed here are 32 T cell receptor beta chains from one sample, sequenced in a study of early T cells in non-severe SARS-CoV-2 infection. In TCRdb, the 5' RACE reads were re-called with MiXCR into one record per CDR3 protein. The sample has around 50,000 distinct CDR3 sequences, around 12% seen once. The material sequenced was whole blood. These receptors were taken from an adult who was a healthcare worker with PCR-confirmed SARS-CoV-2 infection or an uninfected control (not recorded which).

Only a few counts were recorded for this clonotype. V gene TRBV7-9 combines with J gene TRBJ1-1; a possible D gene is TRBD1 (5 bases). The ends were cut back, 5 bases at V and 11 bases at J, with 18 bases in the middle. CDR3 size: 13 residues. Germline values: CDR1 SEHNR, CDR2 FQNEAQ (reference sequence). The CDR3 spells CASSRTPDGTAFF. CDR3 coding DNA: TGTGCCAGCAGCCGAACGCCCGACGGGACGGCTTTCTTT.

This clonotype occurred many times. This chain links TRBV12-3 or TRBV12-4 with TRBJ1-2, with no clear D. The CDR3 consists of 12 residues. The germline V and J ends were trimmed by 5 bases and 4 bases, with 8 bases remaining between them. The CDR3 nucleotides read TGTGCCAGCAGTCAACCGGTCTATGGCTACACCTTC. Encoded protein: CASSQPVYGYTF.

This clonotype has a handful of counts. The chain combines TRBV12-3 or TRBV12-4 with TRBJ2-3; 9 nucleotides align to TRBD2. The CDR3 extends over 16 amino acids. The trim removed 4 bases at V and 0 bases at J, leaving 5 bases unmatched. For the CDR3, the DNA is TGTGCCAGCAGTTCCTTCACTAGCGGGAGCACAGATACGCAGTATTTT. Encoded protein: CASSSFTSGSTDTQYF.

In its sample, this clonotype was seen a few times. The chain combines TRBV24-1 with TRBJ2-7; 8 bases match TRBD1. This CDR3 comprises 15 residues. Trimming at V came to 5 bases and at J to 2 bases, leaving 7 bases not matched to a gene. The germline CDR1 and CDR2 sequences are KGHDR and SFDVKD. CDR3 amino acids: CATSAGDRKTYEQYF. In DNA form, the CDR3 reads TGTGCCACCAGTGCCGGGGACAGGAAAACCTACGAGCAGTACTTC.

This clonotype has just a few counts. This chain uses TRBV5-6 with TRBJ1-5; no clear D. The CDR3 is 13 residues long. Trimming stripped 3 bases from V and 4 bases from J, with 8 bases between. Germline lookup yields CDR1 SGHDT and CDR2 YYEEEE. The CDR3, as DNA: TGTGCCAGCAGCTATCGACCGAATCAGCCCCAGCATTTT. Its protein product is CASSYRPNQPQHF.

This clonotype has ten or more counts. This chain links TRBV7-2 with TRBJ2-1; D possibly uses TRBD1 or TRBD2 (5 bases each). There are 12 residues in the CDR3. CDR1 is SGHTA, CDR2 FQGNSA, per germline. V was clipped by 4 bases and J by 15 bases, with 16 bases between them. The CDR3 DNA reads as TGTGCCAGCAGCTACGGGACGAGCCAACCGTTCTTC. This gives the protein CASSYGTSQPFF. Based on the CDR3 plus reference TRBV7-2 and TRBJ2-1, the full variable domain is GAGVSQSPSNKVTEKGKDVELRCDPISGHTALYWYRQSLGQGLEFLIYFQGNSAPDKSGLPSDRFSAERTGGSVSTLTIQRTQQEDSAVYLCASSYGTSQPFFGPGTRLTVL.

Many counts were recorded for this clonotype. CDR3 DNA: TGTGCCAGCAGCTTGAATATGAGACAGGAAGCTTTCTTT. Translating it yields CASSLNMRQEAFF. The rearrangement links TRBV5-4 to TRBJ1-1; D perhaps matches TRBD1 (5 bases). V dropped 1 base and J dropped 8 bases, with 12 bases sitting between them. CDR3 length: 13 residues. The V gene's germline CDR1 is SGHNT and CDR2 YYREEE (reference sequence).

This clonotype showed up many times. In nucleotides, the CDR3 is TGTGCCAGTAGTCCGGGGACCTACGAGCAGTACTTC. It codes for CASSPGTYEQYF. The chain carries TRBV19 and TRBJ2-7, with a weak D call TRBD2 (5 bases). The CDR3 runs to 12 residues. The germline V gene encodes CDR1 LNHDA and CDR2 SQIVND (reference sequence). V shed 5 bases and J shed 2 bases, with 7 bases lying between them.

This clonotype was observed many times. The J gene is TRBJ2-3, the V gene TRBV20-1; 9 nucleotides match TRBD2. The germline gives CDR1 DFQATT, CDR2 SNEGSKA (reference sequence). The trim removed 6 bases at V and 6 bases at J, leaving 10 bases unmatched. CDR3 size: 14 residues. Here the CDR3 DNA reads TGCAGTGCCTGGGAAGCGGGGGGCCCCGATACGCAGTATTTT. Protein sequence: CSAWEAGGPDTQYF.

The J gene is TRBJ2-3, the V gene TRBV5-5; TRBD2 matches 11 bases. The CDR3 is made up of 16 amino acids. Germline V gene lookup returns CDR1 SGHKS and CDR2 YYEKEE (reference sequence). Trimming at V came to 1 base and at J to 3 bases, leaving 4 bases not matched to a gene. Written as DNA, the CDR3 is TGTGCCAGCAGCTTGACTAGCGGGGGCAGGACAGATACGCAGTATTTT. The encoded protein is CASSLTSGGRTDTQYF. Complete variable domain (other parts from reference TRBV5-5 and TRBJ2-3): DAGVTQSPTHLIKTRGQQVTLRCSPISGHKSVSWYQQVLGQGPQFIFQYYEKEERGRGNFPDRFSARQFPNYSSELNVNALLLGDSALYLCASSLTSGGRTDTQYFGPGTRLTVL.

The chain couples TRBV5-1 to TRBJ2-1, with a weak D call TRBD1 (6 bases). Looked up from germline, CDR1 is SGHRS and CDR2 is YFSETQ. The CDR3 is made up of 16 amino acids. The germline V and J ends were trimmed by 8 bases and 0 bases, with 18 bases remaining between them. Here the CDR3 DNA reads TGCGCCAGTAATCGTTTGGGACAAGGCTCCTACAATGAGCAGTTCTTC. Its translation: CASNRLGQGSYNEQFF.

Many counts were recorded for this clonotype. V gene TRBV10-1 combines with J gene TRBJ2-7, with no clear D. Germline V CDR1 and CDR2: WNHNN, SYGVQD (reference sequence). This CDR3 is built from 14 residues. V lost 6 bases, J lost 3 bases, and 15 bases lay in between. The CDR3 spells CASSPGALGYEQYF. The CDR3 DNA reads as TGCGCCAGCAGCCCAGGCGCCCTTGGCTACGAGCAGTACTTC.

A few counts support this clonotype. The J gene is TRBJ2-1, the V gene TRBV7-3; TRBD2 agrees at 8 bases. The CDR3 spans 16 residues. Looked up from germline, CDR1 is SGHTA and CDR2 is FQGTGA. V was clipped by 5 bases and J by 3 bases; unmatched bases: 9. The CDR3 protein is CASSPPSAGDYNEQFF. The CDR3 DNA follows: TGTGCCAGCAGCCCGCCTTCAGCGGGAGACTACAATGAGCAGTTCTTC.

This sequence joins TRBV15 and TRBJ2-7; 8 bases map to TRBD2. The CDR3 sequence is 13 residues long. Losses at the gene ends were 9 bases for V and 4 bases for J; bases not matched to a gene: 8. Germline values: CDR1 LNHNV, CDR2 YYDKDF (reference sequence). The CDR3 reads CATRPSGGYEQYF. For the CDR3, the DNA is TGTGCCACGCGGCCCAGCGGGGGTTACGAGCAGTACTTC. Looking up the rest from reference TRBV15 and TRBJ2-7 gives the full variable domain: DAMVIQNPRYQVTQFGKPVTLSCSQTLNHNVMYWYQQKSSQAPKLLFHYYDKDFNNEADTPDNFQSRRPNTSFCFLDIRSPGLGDTAMYLCATRPSGGYEQYFGPGTRLTVT.

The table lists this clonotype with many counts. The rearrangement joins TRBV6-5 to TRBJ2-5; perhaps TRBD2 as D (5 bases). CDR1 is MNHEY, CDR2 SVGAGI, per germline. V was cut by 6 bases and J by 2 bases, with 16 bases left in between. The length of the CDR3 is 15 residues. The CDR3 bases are TGTGCCAGCAGCCGCCGGACTCCCCAGCAAGAGACCCAGTACTTC. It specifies CASSRRTPQQETQYF.

This CDR3 reads CASSLEGSSGYEQYF. CDR3 in DNA: TGCGCCAGCAGCTTGGAAGGGTCCTCGGGGTACGAGCAGTACTTC. The chain couples TRBV5-1 to TRBJ2-7; D may be TRBD2 (5 bases). The CDR3 is 15 amino acids. Germline V CDR1 and CDR2: SGHRS, YFSETQ. Trimming took off 0 bases at V and 4 bases at J, with 14 bases between the two ends. Using reference TRBV5-1 and TRBJ2-7 for the parts outside the CDR3, the full variable domain is KAGVTQTPRYLIKTRGQQVTLSCSPISGHRSVSWYQQTPGQGLQFLFEYFSETQRNKGNFPGRFSGRQFSNSRSEMNVSTLELGDSALYLCASSLEGSSGYEQYFGPGTRLTVT.

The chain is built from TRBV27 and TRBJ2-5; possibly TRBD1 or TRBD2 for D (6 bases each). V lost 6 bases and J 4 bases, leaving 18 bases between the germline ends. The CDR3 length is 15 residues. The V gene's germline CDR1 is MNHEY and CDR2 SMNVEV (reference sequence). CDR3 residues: CASRPLLGGGETQYF. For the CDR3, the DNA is TGTGCCAGCAGACCCCTTCTGGGGGGCGGAGAGACCCAGTACTTC.

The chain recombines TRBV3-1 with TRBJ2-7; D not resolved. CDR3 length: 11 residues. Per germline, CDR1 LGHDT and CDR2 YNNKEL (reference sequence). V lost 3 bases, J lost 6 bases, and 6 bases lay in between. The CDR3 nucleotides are TGTGCCAGCAGCCACATGTGCGAGCAGTACTTC. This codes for CASSHMCEQYF.

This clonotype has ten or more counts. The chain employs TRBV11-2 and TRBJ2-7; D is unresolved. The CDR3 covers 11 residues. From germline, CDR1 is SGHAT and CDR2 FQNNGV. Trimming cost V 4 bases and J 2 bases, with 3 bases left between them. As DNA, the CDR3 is TGTGCCAGCAGCTCCACCTACGAGCAGTACTTC. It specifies CASSSTYEQYF.

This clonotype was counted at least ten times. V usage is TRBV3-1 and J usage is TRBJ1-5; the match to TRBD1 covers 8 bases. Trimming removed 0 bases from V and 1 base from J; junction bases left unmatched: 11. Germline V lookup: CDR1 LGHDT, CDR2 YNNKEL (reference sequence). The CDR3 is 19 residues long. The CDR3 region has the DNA TGTGCCAGCAGCCAAGATTTCCCCCTGACAGGGGCAAGCAATCAGCCCCAGCATTTT. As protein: CASSQDFPLTGASNQPQHF.

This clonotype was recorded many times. In nucleotides, the CDR3 is TGCAGCGTTGAGGGGACCCAGGGTGCATACGAGCAGTACTTC. It codes for CSVEGTQGAYEQYF. The chain has TRBV29-1 and TRBJ2-7; D possibly matches TRBD1 or TRBD2 (5 bases each). The V end lost 3 bases, the J end lost 4 bases, and 16 bases lay between the germline ends. The CDR3 consists of 14 residues. CDR1 is SQVTM, CDR2 ANQGSEA, per germline.

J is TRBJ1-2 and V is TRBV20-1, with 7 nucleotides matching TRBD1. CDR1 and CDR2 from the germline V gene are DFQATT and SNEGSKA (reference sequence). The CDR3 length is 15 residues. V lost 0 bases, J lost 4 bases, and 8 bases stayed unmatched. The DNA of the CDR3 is TGCAGTGCTAGAGATGGGAACAGGGGCGGCTATGGCTACACCTTC. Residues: CSARDGNRGGYGYTF.

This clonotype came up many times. The CDR3 loop reads CASRFRVTGELFF. The CDR3 DNA reads as TGTGCCAGCAGATTCAGGGTCACCGGGGAGCTGTTTTTT. The chain employs TRBV6-5 and TRBJ2-2, with D possibly being TRBD1 (5 bases). In germline, CDR1 is MNHEY, CDR2 SVGAGI. The CDR3 totals 13 residues. Trimming took 6 bases from V and 4 from J, leaving 9 bases between them.

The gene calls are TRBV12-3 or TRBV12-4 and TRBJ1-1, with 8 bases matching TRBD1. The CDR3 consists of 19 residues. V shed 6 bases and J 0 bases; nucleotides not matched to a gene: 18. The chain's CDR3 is CASSPPLDRGRVLNTEAFF. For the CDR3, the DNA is TGTGCCAGCAGCCCGCCCCTAGACAGGGGAAGGGTGCTGAACACTGAAGCTTTCTTT.

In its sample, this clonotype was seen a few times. The CDR3 sequence: CATSRDPQEAFF. CDR3 nucleotide sequence: TGTGCCACCAGCAGGGACCCCCAGGAAGCTTTCTTT. The rearrangement uses TRBV15 and TRBJ1-1; D uncertain. V was clipped by 3 bases and J by 8 bases, with 10 bases between them. CDR1 is LNHNV and CDR2 is YYDKDF in the germline V gene (reference sequence). CDR3 size: 12 residues.

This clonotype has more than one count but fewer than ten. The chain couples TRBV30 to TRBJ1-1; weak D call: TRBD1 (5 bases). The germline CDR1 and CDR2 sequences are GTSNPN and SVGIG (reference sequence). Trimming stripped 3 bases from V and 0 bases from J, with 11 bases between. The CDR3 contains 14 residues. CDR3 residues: CAWRDDSVNTEAFF. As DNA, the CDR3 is TGTGCCTGGAGGGACGACAGTGTGAACACTGAAGCTTTCTTT.

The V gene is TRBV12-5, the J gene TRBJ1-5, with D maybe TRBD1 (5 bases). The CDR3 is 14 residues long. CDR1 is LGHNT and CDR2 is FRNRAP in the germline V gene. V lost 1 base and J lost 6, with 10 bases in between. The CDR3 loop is CASGLGITGQPQHF. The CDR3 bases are TGTGCTAGTGGTTTGGGGATCACAGGTCAGCCCCAGCATTTT.

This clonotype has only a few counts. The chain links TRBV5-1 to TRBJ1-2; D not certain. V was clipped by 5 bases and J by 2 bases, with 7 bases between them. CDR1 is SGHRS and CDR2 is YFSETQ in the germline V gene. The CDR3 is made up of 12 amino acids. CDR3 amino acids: CASSEVNYGYTF. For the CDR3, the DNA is TGCGCCAGCAGTGAGGTGAACTATGGCTACACCTTC. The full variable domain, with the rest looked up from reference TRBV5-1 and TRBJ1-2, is KAGVTQTPRYLIKTRGQQVTLSCSPISGHRSVSWYQQTPGQGLQFLFEYFSETQRNKGNFPGRFSGRQFSNSRSEMNVSTLELGDSALYLCASSEVNYGYTFGSGTRLTVV.

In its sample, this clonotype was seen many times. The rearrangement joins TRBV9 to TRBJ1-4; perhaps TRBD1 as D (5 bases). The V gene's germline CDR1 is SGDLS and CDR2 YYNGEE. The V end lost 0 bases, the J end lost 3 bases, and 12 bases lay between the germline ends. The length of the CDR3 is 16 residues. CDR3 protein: CASSVDPGTANEKLFF. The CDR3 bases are TGTGCCAGCAGCGTAGACCCGGGGACGGCTAATGAAAAACTGTTTTTT.

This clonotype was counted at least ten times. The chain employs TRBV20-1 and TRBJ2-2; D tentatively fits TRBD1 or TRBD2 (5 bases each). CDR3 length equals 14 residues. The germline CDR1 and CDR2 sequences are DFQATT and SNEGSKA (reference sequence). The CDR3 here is CGTLGGRETGELFF. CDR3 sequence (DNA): TGCGGAACACTTGGGGGAAGGGAAACCGGGGAGCTGTTTTTT.

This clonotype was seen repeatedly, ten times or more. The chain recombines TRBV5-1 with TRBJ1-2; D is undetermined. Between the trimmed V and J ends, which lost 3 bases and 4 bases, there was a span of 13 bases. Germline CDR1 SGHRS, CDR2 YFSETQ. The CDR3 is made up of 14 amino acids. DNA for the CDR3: TGCGCCAGCAGCTACGAAGGAGGCGGCTATGGCTACACCTTC. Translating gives CASSYEGGGYGYTF.

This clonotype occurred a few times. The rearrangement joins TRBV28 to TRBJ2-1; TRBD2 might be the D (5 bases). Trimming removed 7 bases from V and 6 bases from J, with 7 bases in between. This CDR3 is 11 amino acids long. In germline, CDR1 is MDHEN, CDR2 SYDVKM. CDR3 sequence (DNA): TGTGCCAGCACCGGACTCAATGAGCAGTTCTTC. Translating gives CASTGLNEQFF.